A selection of T cell receptor beta chains follows, all from one sample in a study of cytomegalovirus exposure and HLA in healthy donors. Profiling relied on immunoSEQ multiplex PCR, and the TCRdb table lists in-frame clones only, not all of them. This sample has some 250,000 clones; about 80% occur once, and the top ten carry around 5%. The material sequenced was PBMCs. These receptor sequences come from a woman between 40 and 50 years old in good health and CMV-seropositive. Each CDR3 is given with its conserved first and last residue. Fields, in order: clone size, V gene, J gene, D gene, CDR3 DNA, CDR3 protein. The D gene is left open where the match is weak. The listing skips clone size in some rows; elsewhere it reads once, few, many or a size class.

size: once
V: TRBV7-9
J: TRBJ2-7
D: TRBD2
DNA: TGTGCCAGCAGCTTAGGACTAGCGGGAGGGTTTGACGAGCAGTACTTC
CDR3: CASSLGLAGGFDEQYF

size: .
V: TRBV19
J: TRBJ1-2
D: TRBD1
DNA: TGTGCCAGTAGTATGGCAGGGACAGGGGGCTATGGCTACACCTTC
CDR3: CASSMAGTGGYGYTF

size: .
V: TRBV7-2
J: TRBJ2-7
D: TRBD2
DNA: TGTGCCAGCAGCTCCCTAGCGGGGACCTACGAGCAGTACTTC
CDR3: CASSSLAGTYEQYF

size: once
V: TRBV14
J: TRBJ2-5
D: .
DNA: TGTGCCAGCAGCCAAGATCCCGCGGCGACCCAGTACTTC
CDR3: CASSQDPAATQYF

size: .
V: TRBV6-5
J: TRBJ2-7
D: .
DNA: TGTGCCAGCAGTTACACACTAAAGGGGAAGTTCGACGAGCAGTACTTC
CDR3: CASSYTLKGKFDEQYF

size: .
V: TRBV7-9
J: TRBJ2-6
D: TRBD2
DNA: TGTGCCAGCAGCTCGGGGGGGTTGGGGGCCAACGTCCTGACTTTC
CDR3: CASSSGGLGANVLTF

size: once
V: TRBV7-3
J: TRBJ2-1
D: TRBD1
DNA: TGTGCCAGCAGCCCCGGGACAGACAATGAGCAGTTCTTC
CDR3: CASSPGTDNEQFF

size: .
V: TRBV19
J: TRBJ2-2
D: TRBD2
DNA: TGTGCCAGTAGCTCAGCGGGGGAAAACACCGGGGAGCTGTTTTTT
CDR3: CASSSAGENTGELFF

size: .
V: TRBV7-8
J: TRBJ2-1
D: TRBD1
DNA: TGTGCCAGCAGCTTAGCGAAAGGGGGCTTTGTTTGGAATGAGCAGTTCTTC
CDR3: CASSLAKGGFVWNEQFF

size: .
V: TRBV15
J: TRBJ2-7
D: TRBD2
DNA: TGTGCCACCAGCAGAGACGCTAGCGGGGACTACGAGCAGTACTTC
CDR3: CATSRDASGDYEQYF

size: once
V: TRBV18
J: TRBJ1-4
D: TRBD1
DNA: TGTGCCAGCTCACCACGCAAACAGGGGCGTGAAAAACTGTTTTTT
CDR3: CASSPRKQGREKLFF

size: .
V: TRBV4-3
J: TRBJ2-1
D: .
DNA: TGCGCCAGCAGCCGTGGGGCCCGGGGGAGCTCCTACAATGAGCAGTTCTTC
CDR3: CASSRGARGSSYNEQFF